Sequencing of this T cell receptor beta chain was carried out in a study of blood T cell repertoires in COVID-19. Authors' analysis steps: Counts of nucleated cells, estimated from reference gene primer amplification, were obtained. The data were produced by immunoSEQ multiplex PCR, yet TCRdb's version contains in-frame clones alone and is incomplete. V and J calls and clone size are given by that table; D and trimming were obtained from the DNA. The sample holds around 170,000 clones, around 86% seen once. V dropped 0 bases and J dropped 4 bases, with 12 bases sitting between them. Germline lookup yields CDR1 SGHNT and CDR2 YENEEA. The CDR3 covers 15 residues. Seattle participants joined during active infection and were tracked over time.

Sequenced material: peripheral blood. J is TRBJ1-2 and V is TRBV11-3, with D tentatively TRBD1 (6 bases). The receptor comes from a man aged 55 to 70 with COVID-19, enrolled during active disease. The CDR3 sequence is CASSLESDSSYGYTF. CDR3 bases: TGTGCCAGCAGCTTAGAATCGGACAGTTCCTATGGCTACACCTTC.